This T cell receptor beta chain stems from a study of T cell responses to AZD1222 COVID-19 vaccine. The germline V gene has CDR1 SEHNR and CDR2 FQNEAQ (reference sequence). The CDR3 extends over 13 amino acids. Using immunoSEQ multiplex PCR, the repertoire was profiled, and TCRdb retains in-frame clones only, with some absent. In the table there are approximately 110,000 clones, over 75% of which are singletons. Concerning this clone: The junction does not match germline at one end; this may be a read error.

The starting material was peripheral blood, obtained on day 0 of AZD1222 vaccination. This clonotype originated in an adult in good health. The V gene is TRBV7-9, the J gene TRBJ2-7; no firm D call. The CDR3 here is CASTLNRVDEQYF. The CDR3 DNA follows: TGTGCCAGCACCTTAAACCGGGTGGACGAGCAGTACTTC.